The sequence of this T cell receptor (beta chain) was determined in a study of technical replicates of blood from several donors. CDR3 length: 12 residues. Germline V gene sequence: CDR1 MNHEY, CDR2 SMNVEV (reference sequence). Deletions cut 5 bases from V and 6 bases from J, with 8 bases between. Here immunoSEQ multiplex PCR was the method, and the copy in TCRdb shows in-frame clones only, minus some. The sample holds tens of thousands of clones, roughly 94% seen once. The sequenced sample consisted of T cells isolated from PBMCs. The chain is built from TRBV27 and TRBJ1-5, with D possibly being TRBD1 (6 bases). The clonotype originates from a human donor in good health. CDR3 region: CASSTGSQPQHF. For the CDR3, the DNA is TGTGCCAGCAGTACAGGGAGTCAGCCCCAGCATTTT.